A selection of T cell receptor beta chains follows, all from one sample in a study of blood T cell repertoires in COVID-19. The table came from immunoSEQ multiplex PCR; TCRdb's copy has only in-frame clones and leaves some out. This sample has some 42,000 clones, with roughly 86% found just once. The sample taken for sequencing was peripheral blood. These TCRs come from a human donor in a cohort sampled during active COVID-19. CDR3s include the opening cysteine and the closing phenylalanine or tryptophan.

CDR3: CAWSVQDDRLRGPQHF
length: 16
V: TRBV30
J: TRBJ1-5

CDR3: CASSEGAGRGSDTQYF
length: 16
V: TRBV2
J: TRBJ2-3

CDR3: CASTSRGADAFF
length: 12
V: TRBV19
J: TRBJ1-1

CDR3: CASSLGATGFSEAFF
length: 15
V: TRBV7-8
J: TRBJ1-1

CDR3: CASSQAFGRAASGNTIYF
length: 18
V: TRBV3-1/TRBV3-2
J: TRBJ1-3

CDR3: CASSLQEYEQYF
length: 12
V: TRBV5-4
J: TRBJ2-7

CDR3: CVSTSRGEGLGELFF
length: 15
V: TRBV9
J: TRBJ2-2

CDR3: CASSLAGTGRHEQYF
length: 15
V: TRBV27
J: TRBJ2-7

CDR3: CASSIVADTGGNQPQHF
length: 17
V: TRBV19
J: TRBJ1-5

CDR3: CATSRDSGRYEQYF
length: 14
V: TRBV15
J: TRBJ2-7

CDR3: CASSSYRTGKSGELFF
length: 16
V: TRBV28
J: TRBJ2-2

CDR3: CAISQGQPNTGELFF
length: 15
V: TRBV6-5
J: TRBJ2-2

CDR3: CSASPNPGQGTSPLHF
length: 16
V: TRBV20-1
J: TRBJ1-6

CDR3: CASSREQEETQYF
length: 13
V: TRBV7-3
J: TRBJ2-5

CDR3: CASSVEGQAINEKLFF
length: 16
V: TRBV9
J: TRBJ1-4

CDR3: CASSSQGAWTDTQYF
length: 15
V: TRBV28
J: TRBJ2-3

CDR3: CAWSPGGSHLDTQYF
length: 15
V: TRBV30
J: TRBJ2-3

CDR3: CASSSPDPNQGEFF
length: 14
V: TRBV5-1
J: TRBJ2-1

CDR3: CASSRRWAGGNDEQFF
length: 16
V: TRBV4-3
J: TRBJ2-1

CDR3: CASSLRNEQFF
length: 11
V: TRBV5-6
J: TRBJ2-1

CDR3: CASSGFSGPYNEQFF
length: 15
V: TRBV6-4
J: TRBJ2-1

CDR3: CASKDWNYGYTF
length: 12
V: TRBV6-5
J: TRBJ1-2

CDR3: CASRPGGAGGTDTQYF
length: 16
V: TRBV27
J: TRBJ2-3

CDR3: CASSPSMGGEETQYF
length: 15
V: TRBV18
J: TRBJ2-5

CDR3: CASSPQGQEDQPQHF
length: 15
V: TRBV19
J: TRBJ1-5

CDR3: CASSSRTGGPGELFF
length: 15
V: TRBV9
J: TRBJ2-2

CDR3: CASSVGTSGLNEQFF
length: 15
V: TRBV11-2
J: TRBJ2-1

CDR3: CAWSRDRGHNEQYF
length: 14
V: TRBV30
J: TRBJ2-7

CDR3: CASSLRAGAGANVLTF
length: 16
V: TRBV7-2
J: TRBJ2-6

CDR3: CASSPFREGVEQFF
length: 14
V: TRBV18
J: TRBJ2-1

CDR3: CASSDLGAYGYTF
length: 13
V: TRBV2
J: TRBJ1-2

CDR3: CSAQVREQYF
length: 10
V: TRBV20-1
J: TRBJ2-7

CDR3: CASSPTSVYEQYF
length: 13
V: TRBV6-5
J: TRBJ2-7

CDR3: CASSPLSESEAFF
length: 13
V: TRBV18
J: TRBJ1-1

CDR3: CASSRIAGAGETYEQYF
length: 17
V: TRBV28
J: TRBJ2-7

CDR3: CASSDSIF
length: 8
V: TRBV2
J: TRBJ2-1

CDR3: CASSLFSGGNEQFF
length: 14
V: TRBV7-9
J: TRBJ2-1

CDR3: CSVGTGLNYGYTF
length: 13
V: TRBV29-1
J: TRBJ1-2

CDR3: CASSRQINYGYTF
length: 13
V: TRBV19
J: TRBJ1-2

CDR3: CASSLGLTYNEQFF
length: 14
V: TRBV11-2
J: TRBJ2-1

CDR3: CASSLAGSTAQPQHF
length: 15
V: TRBV7-8
J: TRBJ1-5

CDR3: CASSVQRGSTNEKLFF
length: 16
V: TRBV25-1
J: TRBJ1-4

CDR3: CASSPRQSSSYNEQFF
length: 16
V: TRBV11-1
J: TRBJ2-1

CDR3: CASSPKDRRYYGYTF
length: 15
V: TRBV3-1/TRBV3-2
J: TRBJ1-2

CDR3: CASSPGLAFPDTQYF
length: 15
V: TRBV7-9
J: TRBJ2-3

CDR3: CASRLFVMAGREKLFF
length: 16
V: TRBV28
J: TRBJ1-4

CDR3: CASSRVSTEAFF
length: 12
V: TRBV6-6
J: TRBJ1-1

CDR3: CASSLRRGAYDEQFF
length: 15
V: TRBV11-3
J: TRBJ2-1

CDR3: CASSSGQGDNEQFF
length: 14
V: TRBV6-6
J: TRBJ2-1

CDR3: CASSAPDGTSPGVYEQYF
length: 18
V: TRBV6-1
J: TRBJ2-7

CDR3: CASSSIQGMGVALNEQFF
length: 18
V: TRBV28
J: TRBJ2-1

CDR3: CASSPTPGRGRQGYTF
length: 16
V: TRBV28
J: TRBJ1-2

CDR3: CASRGHNEKLFF
length: 12
V: TRBV6-6
J: TRBJ1-4

CDR3: CASSLTSGGGADTQYF
length: 16
V: TRBV19
J: TRBJ2-3

CDR3: CASSLQGASTDTQYF
length: 15
V: TRBV5-1
J: TRBJ2-3

CDR3: CASSPGTGTGNTIYF
length: 15
V: TRBV18
J: TRBJ1-3

CDR3: CASSQDQGQSNEKLFF
length: 16
V: TRBV4-1
J: TRBJ1-4

CDR3: CSARDQETQYF
length: 11
V: TRBV20-1
J: TRBJ2-5

CDR3: CASSETLGDGYTF
length: 13
V: TRBV7-9
J: TRBJ1-2